This record looks at one T cell receptor (beta chain) sequence and its context. This record comes from a study of blood T cell repertoires in COVID-19. About the study: There were acute and convalescent COVID-19 samples, and they came from the United States, Italy and Spain. Sample material is recorded as cDNA or gDNA derived from T cells, B-cell-depleted T cells, or PBMCs.

Germline V gives CDR1 SGHAT, CDR2 FQNNGV. V trimming: 5 bases; J trimming: 7 bases; junction bases outside the gene matches: 16. The CDR3 runs to 18 residues. Measured with immunoSEQ multiplex PCR; TCRdb has only the in-frame clones, and not every one. The table lists roughly 160,000 clones, roughly 91% of them singletons. This TCR was sampled from a man aged 18 to 35 with COVID-19, enrolled during active disease. The chain combines TRBV11-2 with TRBJ1-6, with 8 bases identical to TRBD1. Sequencing was done on a sample of peripheral blood. CDR3 nucleotides: TGTGCCAGCAGCCAGAGGAGGGGGCAGGGGGCGCGGAATTCACCCCTCCACTTT. Translated: CASSQRRGQGARNSPLHF.